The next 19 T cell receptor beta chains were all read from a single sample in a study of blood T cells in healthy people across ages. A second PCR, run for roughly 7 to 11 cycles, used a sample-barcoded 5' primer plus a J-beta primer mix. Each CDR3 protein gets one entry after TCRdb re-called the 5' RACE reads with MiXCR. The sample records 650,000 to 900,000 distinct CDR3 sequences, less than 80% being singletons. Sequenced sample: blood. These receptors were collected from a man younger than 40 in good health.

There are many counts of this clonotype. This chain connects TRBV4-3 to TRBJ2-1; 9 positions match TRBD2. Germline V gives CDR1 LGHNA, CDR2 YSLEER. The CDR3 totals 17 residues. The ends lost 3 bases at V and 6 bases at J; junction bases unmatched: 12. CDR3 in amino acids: CASSHPLAGKNSNEQFF. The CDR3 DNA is TGCGCCAGCAGCCATCCTCTAGCGGGGAAGAACAGCAATGAGCAGTTCTTC.

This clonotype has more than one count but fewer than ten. This CDR3 reads CATSAGAADTQYF. CDR3 nucleotide sequence: TGTGCCACTTCTGCAGGGGCTGCAGATACGCAGTATTTT. The V and J genes are TRBV10-3 and TRBJ2-3; possible D gene TRBD1, 6 bases. Germline V gene sequence: CDR1 ENHRY, CDR2 SYGVKD. The CDR3 extends over 13 amino acids. V dropped 10 bases and J dropped 4 bases, with 15 bases sitting between them.

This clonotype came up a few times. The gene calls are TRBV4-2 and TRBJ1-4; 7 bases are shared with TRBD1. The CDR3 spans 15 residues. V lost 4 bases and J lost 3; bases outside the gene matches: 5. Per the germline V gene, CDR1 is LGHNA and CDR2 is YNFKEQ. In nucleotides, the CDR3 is TGTGCCAGCAGCCCGAGGGACAGCCCTAATGAAAAACTGTTTTTT. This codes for CASSPRDSPNEKLFF.

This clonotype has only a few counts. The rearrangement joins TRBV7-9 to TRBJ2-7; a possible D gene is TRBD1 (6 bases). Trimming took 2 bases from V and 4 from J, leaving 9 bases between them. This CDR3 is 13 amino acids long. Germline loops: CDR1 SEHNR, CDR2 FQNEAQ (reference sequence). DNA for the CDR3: TGTGCCAGCAGCTTACAGGGGCGATACGAGCAGTACTTC. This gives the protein CASSLQGRYEQYF.

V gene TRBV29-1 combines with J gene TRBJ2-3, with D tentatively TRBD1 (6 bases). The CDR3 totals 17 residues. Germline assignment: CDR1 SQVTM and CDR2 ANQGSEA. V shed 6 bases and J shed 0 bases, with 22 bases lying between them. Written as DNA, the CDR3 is TGCAGCGTGGGACGCACAGGGTTCGTCAGTAGCACAGATACGCAGTATTTT. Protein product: CSVGRTGFVSSTDTQYF.

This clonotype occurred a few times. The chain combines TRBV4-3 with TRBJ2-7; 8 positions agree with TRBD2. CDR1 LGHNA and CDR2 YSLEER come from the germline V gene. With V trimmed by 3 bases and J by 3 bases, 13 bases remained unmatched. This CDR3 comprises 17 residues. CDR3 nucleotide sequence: TGCGCCAGCAGCCAGCAACACACTAGCGGAACATACTACGAGCAGTACTTC. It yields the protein CASSQQHTSGTYYEQYF.

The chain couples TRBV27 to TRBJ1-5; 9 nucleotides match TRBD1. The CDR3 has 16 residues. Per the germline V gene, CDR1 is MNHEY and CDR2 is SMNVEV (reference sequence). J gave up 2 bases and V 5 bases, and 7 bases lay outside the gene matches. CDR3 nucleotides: TGTGCCAGCAGTCTAAAGACAGGGGGTGGCAATCAGCCCCAGCATTTT. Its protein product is CASSLKTGGGNQPQHF.

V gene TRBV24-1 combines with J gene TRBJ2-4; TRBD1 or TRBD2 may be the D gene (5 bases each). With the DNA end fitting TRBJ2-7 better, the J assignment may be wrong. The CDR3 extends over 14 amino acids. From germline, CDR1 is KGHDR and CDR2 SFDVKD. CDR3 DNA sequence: TGTGCCACCAGTGATAGAGGGACGACACGCGAGCAGTACTTC. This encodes CATSDRGTTREQYF.

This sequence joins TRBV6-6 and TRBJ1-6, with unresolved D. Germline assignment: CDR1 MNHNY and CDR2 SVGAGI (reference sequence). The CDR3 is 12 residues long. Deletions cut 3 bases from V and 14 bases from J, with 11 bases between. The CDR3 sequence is CASSYELRALHF. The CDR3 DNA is TGTGCCAGCAGTTATGAACTCCGGGCCCTCCACTTT.

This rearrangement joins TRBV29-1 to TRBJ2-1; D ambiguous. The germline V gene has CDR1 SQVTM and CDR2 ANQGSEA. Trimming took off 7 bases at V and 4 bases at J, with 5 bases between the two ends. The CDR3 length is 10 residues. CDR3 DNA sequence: TGCAGCGGGCGGTACAATGAGCAGTTCTTC. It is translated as CSGRYNEQFF.

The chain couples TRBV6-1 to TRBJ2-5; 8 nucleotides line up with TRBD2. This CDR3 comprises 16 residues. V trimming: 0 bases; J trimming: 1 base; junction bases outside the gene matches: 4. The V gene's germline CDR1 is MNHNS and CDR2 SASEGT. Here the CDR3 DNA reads TGTGCCAGCAGTGAAGCGGCCAGCGGGGGCCAAGAGACCCAGTACTTC. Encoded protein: CASSEAASGGQETQYF.

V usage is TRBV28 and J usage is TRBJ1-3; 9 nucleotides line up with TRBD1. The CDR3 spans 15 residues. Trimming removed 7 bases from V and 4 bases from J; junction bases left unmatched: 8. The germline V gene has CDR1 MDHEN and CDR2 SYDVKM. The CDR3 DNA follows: TGTGCCAGCAACCCCACAGGGGGCTCAGGAAACACCATATATTTT. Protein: CASNPTGGSGNTIYF.

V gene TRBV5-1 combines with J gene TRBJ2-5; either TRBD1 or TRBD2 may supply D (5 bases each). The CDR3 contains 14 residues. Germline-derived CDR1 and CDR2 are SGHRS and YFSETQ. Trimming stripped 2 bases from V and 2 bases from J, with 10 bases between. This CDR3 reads CASSFGTQQETQYF. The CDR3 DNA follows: TGCGCCAGCAGCTTCGGGACGCAGCAAGAGACCCAGTACTTC. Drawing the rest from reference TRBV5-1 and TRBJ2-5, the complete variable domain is KAGVTQTPRYLIKTRGQQVTLSCSPISGHRSVSWYQQTPGQGLQFLFEYFSETQRNKGNFPGRFSGRQFSNSRSEMNVSTLELGDSALYLCASSFGTQQETQYFGPGTRLLVL.

The CDR3 DNA reads as TGTGCCACCAGCAAACAGGCCACCTACGAGCAGTACTTC. It translates to CATSKQATYEQYF. J is TRBJ2-7 and V is TRBV15, with a possible D match to TRBD1 (5 bases). The CDR3 covers 13 residues. V was shortened by 4 bases and J by 2 bases, with 9 bases between the two germline ends. Germline lookup yields CDR1 LNHNV and CDR2 YYDKDF (reference sequence).

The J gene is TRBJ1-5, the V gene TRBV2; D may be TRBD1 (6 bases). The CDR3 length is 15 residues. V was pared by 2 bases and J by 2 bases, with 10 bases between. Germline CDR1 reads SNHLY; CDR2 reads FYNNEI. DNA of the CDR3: TGTGCCAGCAGTGAATCGGGGGGCGGCAATCAGCCCCAGCATTTT. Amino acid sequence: CASSESGGGNQPQHF.

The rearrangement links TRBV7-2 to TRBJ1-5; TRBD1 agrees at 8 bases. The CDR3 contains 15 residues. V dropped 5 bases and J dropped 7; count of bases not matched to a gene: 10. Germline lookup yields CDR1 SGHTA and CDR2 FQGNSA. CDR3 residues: CASSRLQGARQPQHF. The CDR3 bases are TGTGCCAGCAGCAGACTCCAGGGGGCGCGACAGCCCCAGCATTTT.

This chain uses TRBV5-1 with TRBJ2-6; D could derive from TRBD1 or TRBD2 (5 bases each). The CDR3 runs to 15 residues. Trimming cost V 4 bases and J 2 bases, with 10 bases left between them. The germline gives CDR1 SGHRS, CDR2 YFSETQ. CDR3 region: CASSPGAAGANVLTF. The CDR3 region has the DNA TGCGCCAGCAGCCCCGGGGCTGCTGGGGCCAACGTCCTGACTTTC.

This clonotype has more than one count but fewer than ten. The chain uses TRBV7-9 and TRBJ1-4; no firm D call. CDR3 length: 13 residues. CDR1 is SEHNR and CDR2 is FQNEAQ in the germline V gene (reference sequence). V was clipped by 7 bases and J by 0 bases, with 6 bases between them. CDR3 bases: TGTGCCAGCACGGGTGCAACTAATGAAAAACTGTTTTTT. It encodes CASTGATNEKLFF.

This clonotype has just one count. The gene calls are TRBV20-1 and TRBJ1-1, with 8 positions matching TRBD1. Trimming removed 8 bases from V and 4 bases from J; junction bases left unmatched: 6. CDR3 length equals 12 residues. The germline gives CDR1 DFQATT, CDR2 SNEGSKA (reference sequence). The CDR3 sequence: CSSSTGGTEAFF. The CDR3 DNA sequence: TGCAGTTCGTCAACAGGGGGCACTGAAGCTTTCTTT.